These T cell receptor beta chains were read from a single sample in a study of blood T cells in healthy people across ages. TCRdb processed the 5' RACE reads anew with MiXCR; each CDR3 protein has one entry. The sample holds hundreds of thousands of distinct CDR3 sequences, about 51% seen once. Sequencing was done on a sample of blood. Every receptor here comes from a woman over 75 in good health. CDR3s include the opening cysteine and the closing phenylalanine or tryptophan. The D gene is left open where the match is weak. Size is stated for part of the rows, as once, few or many counts, or as a class when the clone is expanded.

j_gene	abundance	v_gene	d_gene	CDR3nt	CDR3aa
TRBJ1-1	-	TRBV6-6	TRBD1	TGTGCCAGCAGCGGACGACAGGGCGGATCGGCTTTCTTT	CASSGRQGGSAFF
TRBJ2-2	many	TRBV20-1	-	TGCAGTGCTACCGGGACATTGAACACCGGGGAGCTGTTTTTT	CSATGTLNTGELFF
TRBJ2-7	many	TRBV20-1	-	TGCAGTGCCCGGGACCAATTTCCCTACGAGCAGTACTTC	CSARDQFPYEQYF
TRBJ2-3	-	TRBV7-2	TRBD2	TGTGCCAGCAGCTTTCGATACGGCGGGAGCGGTCGAGATACGCAGTATTTT	CASSFRYGGSGRDTQYF
TRBJ2-7	many	TRBV7-9	TRBD2	TGTGCCAGCAGCTTAGAGGGACCTCGACTAGCAGGAGTAGAGGAGCAGTACTTC	CASSLEGPRLAGVEEQYF
TRBJ2-7	-	TRBV6-5	-	TGTGTCAGCAGTTACTCGTCGGCTTTTTCCTACGAGCAGTACTTC	CVSSYSSAFSYEQYF
TRBJ2-3	-	TRBV7-9	TRBD2	TGTGCCAGCACGCCACGAGCGACTAGCGGAGACCATACGCAGTATTTT	CASTPRATSGDHTQYF
TRBJ2-1	-	TRBV7-8	-	TGTGCCAGCAGCACCCCTAGACAGACGAGCTCCTACAATGAGCAGTTCTTC	CASSTPRQTSSYNEQFF
TRBJ2-7	-	TRBV9	-	TGTGCCAGCAGCGCCAAAAGCGAGCAGTACTTC	CASSAKSEQYF
TRBJ2-3	-	TRBV12-3/TRBV12-4	TRBD1	TGTGCCAGCAGTCCACAGGGGGCGAAGGCAGATACGGAATATTTT	CASSPQGAKADTEYF
TRBJ1-2	-	TRBV4-2	-	TGTGCCAGCAGCCAAGATCGGCTAGGGCCCTTTGCTAACTATGGCTACACCTTC	CASSQDRLGPFANYGYTF
TRBJ2-7	-	TRBV24-1	-	TGTGCCACCAGTGATTTTAGGGGAGCCGAGCAGTACTTC	CATSDFRGAEQYF
TRBJ2-3	-	TRBV20-1	-	TGCAGTGCACCAGTTGGCCAAATCACAGATACGCAGTATTTT	CSAPVGQITDTQYF
TRBJ2-3	many	TRBV28	TRBD2	TGTGCCAGCAGTTTTAGCGGGAGGGCCACAGATACGCAGTATTTT	CASSFSGRATDTQYF
TRBJ2-1	many	TRBV7-3	-	TGTGCCAGCAGCTTGTCCCCACCGTACAATGAGCAGTTCTTC	CASSLSPPYNEQFF
TRBJ2-1	-	TRBV6-2/TRBV6-3	-	TGTGCCACTATCCGGTACAATGAGCAGTTCTTC	CATIRYNEQFF
TRBJ2-4	few	TRBV12-3/TRBV12-4	TRBD1	TGTGCCAGCAGTTTAAACCCAGGGACAGGTCCGCAGTACTTC	CASSLNPGTGPQYF
TRBJ2-2	-	TRBV29-1	TRBD2	TGCAGCGTTGAAGGCCCGGGGGGAGGAACCGGGGAGCTGTTTTTT	CSVEGPGGGTGELFF
TRBJ1-2	-	TRBV5-1	TRBD1	TGCGCCAGCAGCTTGGTACCCTCCGGGACAGGGAGAAACTATGGCTACACCTTC	CASSLVPSGTGRNYGYTF
TRBJ1-4	few	TRBV12-3/TRBV12-4	-	TGTGCCAGCAAGGAGTGGGGGGACGAAAAACTGTTTTTT	CASKEWGDEKLFF
TRBJ2-7	many	TRBV6-5	TRBD2	TGTGCCAGCAGTTACCGGCGGGGGGGCCACTACGAGCAGTACTTC	CASSYRRGGHYEQYF
TRBJ2-3	many	TRBV11-2	-	TGTGCCAGCAGCTTAGATTTTGGAGCTAGCACAGATACGCAGTATTTT	CASSLDFGASTDTQYF
TRBJ2-1	few	TRBV3-1	TRBD2	TGTGCCAGCAGTCCCTCTAGCGGGAGGGGAAATGAGCAGTTCTTC	CASSPSSGRGNEQFF
TRBJ2-7	few	TRBV29-1	-	TGCAGCGTTGTCGACTCATTATCTCTCGAGCAGTACTTC	CSVVDSLSLEQYF
TRBJ2-2	-	TRBV6-5	-	TGTGCCAGCAGTTCAGTGGGCACCGGGGAGCTGTTTTTT	CASSSVGTGELFF
TRBJ1-1	few	TRBV3-1	-	TGTGCCAGCAGCCAAGAGAGGGGGGCTGGGACTGAAGCTTTCTTT	CASSQERGAGTEAFF
TRBJ1-2	once	TRBV5-1	-	TGCGCCAGCAGCCGGGAGCCAAACTCCGGGAACTATGGCTACACCTTC	CASSREPNSGNYGYTF
TRBJ1-1	many	TRBV12-3/TRBV12-4	-	TGTGCCAGCAGGCTTAGGAGTGAAGCTTTCTTT	CASRLRSEAFF
TRBJ2-3	-	TRBV3-1	-	TGTGCCAGCAGCCGTCGTGGCAGCCCTACGCAGTATTTT	CASSRRGSPTQYF
TRBJ1-2	many	TRBV6-6	-	TGTGCCGCAAGAGGGGCAACTTATGGCTACACCTTC	CAARGATYGYTF
TRBJ2-1	many	TRBV6-5	TRBD2	TGTGCCAGCAGAACCGGGACTAGCGGGAGAAATGAGCAGTTCTTC	CASRTGTSGRNEQFF
TRBJ2-7	-	TRBV4-1	-	TGCGCCAGCAGCCAAGGTTGGGGGTCCCCCTACGAGCAGTACTTC	CASSQGWGSPYEQYF
TRBJ2-3	-	TRBV6-6	-	TGTGCCAGCAGTTACTCGAGTGTGGGGAGCGCAGATACGCAGTATTTT	CASSYSSVGSADTQYF
TRBJ1-6	-	TRBV12-3/TRBV12-4	TRBD1	TGTGCCAGCAGTTTGCGACAGGGGGCAAATTCACCCCTCCACTTT	CASSLRQGANSPLHF
TRBJ2-3	-	TRBV18	-	TGTGCCAGCTCCACCGCAGGCGGGGTGAAGTCCGGATACACAGATACGCAGTATTTT	CASSTAGGVKSGYTDTQYF
TRBJ1-5	many	TRBV6-5	-	TGTGCCAGCAGTTACCACGGAGGGGCGAATCAGCCCCAGCATTTT	CASSYHGGANQPQHF
TRBJ1-1	-	TRBV6-1	-	TGTGCCAGCAGTGCCGGGACCCGTGAAGCTTTCTTT	CASSAGTREAFF
TRBJ2-2	-	TRBV2	-	TGTGCCAGCAGTGGGTCATTCATCAGGGAGCTGTTTTTT	CASSGSFIRELFF
TRBJ2-5	once	TRBV4-3	TRBD2	TGCGCCAGCAGCCAAAACGGGGGGGAGACCCAGTACTTC	CASSQNGGETQYF
TRBJ2-2	-	TRBV10-3	-	TGTGCCATCAGTGACCAGGAGGGATCCGGGGAGCTGTTTTTT	CAISDQEGSGELFF
TRBJ1-1	-	TRBV21-1	-	TGTGCCAGCATTCCAGGGGAGTACACTGAAGCTTTCTTT	CASIPGEYTEAFF
TRBJ2-1	many	TRBV14	TRBD2	TGTGCCAGCAGCCAGCGGACTAGGATACTTGAGCAGTTCTTC	CASSQRTRILEQFF
TRBJ1-5	many	TRBV20-1	-	TGCAGTGCTAGAGATCTAGGGGGGAATCAGCCCCAGCATTTT	CSARDLGGNQPQHF
TRBJ2-5	-	TRBV2	-	TGTGCCAGTATCTTCCGGGCGGACAGTCAAGAGACCCAGTACTTC	CASIFRADSQETQYF
TRBJ1-4	-	TRBV25-1	-	TGTGCCAGCAGTGAAAATTTTAGGGGGTCAAATGAAAAACTGTTTTTT	CASSENFRGSNEKLFF
TRBJ2-3	-	TRBV10-1	-	TGCGCCAGCAGTGAGCGGGGGCTTAGCACAGATACGCAGTATTTT	CASSERGLSTDTQYF
TRBJ2-1	many	TRBV20-1	-	TGCAGTGCTAGAGTGGGGGGGCCGAGTAATGAGCAGTTCTTC	CSARVGGPSNEQFF
TRBJ2-1	many	TRBV9	-	TGTGCCAGCAGCCCCGGTAGAGAAGGAGGGCAGTTCTTC	CASSPGREGGQFF